Included here is one T cell receptor beta chain sequence, with context. The antigen remains unidentified. The data derive from a study of T-cell reconstitution after alpha-beta-depleted transplantation in children. Study-wide findings and caveats: TCRbeta diversity was high at day 60 in some patients (a result of surviving recipient T cells and thymic progenitors).

This CDR3 is built from 15 residues. Per the germline V gene, CDR1 is PRHDT and CDR2 is FYEKMQ (reference sequence). After removal of 0 bases from V and 7 bases from J, the junction contained 7 bases not matched to a gene. Preparation of the TCRbeta library involved a method that used unique molecular identifiers. From the PCR reads, TCRdb called clonotypes with MiXCR, one entry per CDR3 protein. The data show about 830,000 distinct CDR3 sequences, about 15% seen once. This sample comprised PBMCs, mostly from graft donor cells, obtained 360 days after TCRalphabeta/CD19-depleted stem cell transplant. This sequence originates from a male patient aged 5 to 17 who had a stem cell transplant for acute lymphoblastic leukemia, so the T cells may come from the graft donor. The chain has TRBV13 and TRBJ2-5; the match to TRBD2 covers 8 bases. CDR3 coding DNA: TGTGCCAGCAGCTTAGGCCCAGCGGGAGAGGGGACCCAGTACTTC. Encoded protein: CASSLGPAGEGTQYF.